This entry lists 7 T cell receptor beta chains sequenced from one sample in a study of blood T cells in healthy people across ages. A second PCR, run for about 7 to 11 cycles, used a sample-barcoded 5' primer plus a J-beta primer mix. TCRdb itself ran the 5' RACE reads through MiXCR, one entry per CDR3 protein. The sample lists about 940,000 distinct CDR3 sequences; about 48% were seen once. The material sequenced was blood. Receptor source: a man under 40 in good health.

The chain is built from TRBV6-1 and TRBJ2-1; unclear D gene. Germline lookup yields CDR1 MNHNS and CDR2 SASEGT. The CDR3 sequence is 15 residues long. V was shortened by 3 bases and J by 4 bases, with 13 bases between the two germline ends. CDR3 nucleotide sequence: TGTGCCAGCAGTGATCGGCAGTACCAGTACAATGAGCAGTTCTTC. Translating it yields CASSDRQYQYNEQFF.

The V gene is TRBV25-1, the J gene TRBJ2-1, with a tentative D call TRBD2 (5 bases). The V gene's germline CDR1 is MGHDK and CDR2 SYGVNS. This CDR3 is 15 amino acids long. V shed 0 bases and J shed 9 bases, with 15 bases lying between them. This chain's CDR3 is CASSEYVGLTSEQFF. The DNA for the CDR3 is TGTGCCAGCAGTGAATACGTCGGACTTACCAGTGAGCAGTTCTTC.

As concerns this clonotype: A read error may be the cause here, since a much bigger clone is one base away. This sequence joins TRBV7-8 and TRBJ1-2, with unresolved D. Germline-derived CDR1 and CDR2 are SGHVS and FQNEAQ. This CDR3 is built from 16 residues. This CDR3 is CVSSLVAQAVEYGYTF. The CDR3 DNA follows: TGTGTCAGCAGCTTAGTCGCTCAGGCGGTGGAGTATGGCTACACCTTC.

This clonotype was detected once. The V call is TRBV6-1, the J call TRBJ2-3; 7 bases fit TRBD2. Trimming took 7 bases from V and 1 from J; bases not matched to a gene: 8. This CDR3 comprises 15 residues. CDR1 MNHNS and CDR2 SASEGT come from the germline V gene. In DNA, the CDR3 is TGTGCCAGCACCACAGTGGGGGGGGGCACAGATACGCAGTATTTT. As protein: CASTTVGGGTDTQYF.

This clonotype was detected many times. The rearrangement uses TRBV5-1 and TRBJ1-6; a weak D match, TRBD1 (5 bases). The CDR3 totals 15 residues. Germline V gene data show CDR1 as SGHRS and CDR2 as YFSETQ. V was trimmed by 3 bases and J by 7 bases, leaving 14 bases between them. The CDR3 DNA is TGCGCCAGCAGCTGGAGGGACGGAGCAAATTCACCCCTCCACTTT. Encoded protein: CASSWRDGANSPLHF.

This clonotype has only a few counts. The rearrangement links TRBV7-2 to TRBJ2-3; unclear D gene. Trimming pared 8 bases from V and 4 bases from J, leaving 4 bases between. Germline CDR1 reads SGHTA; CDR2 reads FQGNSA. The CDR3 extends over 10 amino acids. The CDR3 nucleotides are TGTGCCAGCCTATCAGATACGCAGTATTTT. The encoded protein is CASLSDTQYF.

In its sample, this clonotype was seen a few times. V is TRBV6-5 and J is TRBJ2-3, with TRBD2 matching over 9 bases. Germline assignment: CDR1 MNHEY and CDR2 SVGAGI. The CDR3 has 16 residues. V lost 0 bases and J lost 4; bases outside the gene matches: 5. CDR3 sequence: CASSYSGLAGPDTQYF. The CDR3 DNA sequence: TGTGCCAGCAGTTACTCGGGGCTAGCGGGGCCAGATACGCAGTATTTT.